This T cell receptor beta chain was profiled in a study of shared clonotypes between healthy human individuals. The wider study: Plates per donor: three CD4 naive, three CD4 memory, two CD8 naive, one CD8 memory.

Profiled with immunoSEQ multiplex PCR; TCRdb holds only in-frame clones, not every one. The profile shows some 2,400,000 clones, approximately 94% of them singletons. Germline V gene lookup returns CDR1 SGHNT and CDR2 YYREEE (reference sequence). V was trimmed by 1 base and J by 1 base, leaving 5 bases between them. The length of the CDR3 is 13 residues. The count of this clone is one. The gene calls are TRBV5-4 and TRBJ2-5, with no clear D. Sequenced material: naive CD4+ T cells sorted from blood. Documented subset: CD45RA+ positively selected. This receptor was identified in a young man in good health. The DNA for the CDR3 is TGTGCCAGCAGCTTGTTCGGCCAAGAGACCCAGTACTTC. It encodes CASSLFGQETQYF.